One TCR beta chain is described in this entry. Its antigen is undetermined. Between the trimmed V and J ends, which lost 0 bases and 3 bases, there was a span of 10 bases. There are 14 residues in the CDR3. Germline V CDR1 and CDR2: SGHNT, YYREEE (reference sequence). The entry originates in a study of siplizumab effects on memory and regulatory T cells. Study-level results: Unstimulated naive T cells seemed to show more diversity than memory cells did, and they also seemed to be among the major contributors to the alloresponse. Siplizumab significantly lowered the alloreactive sequences that could be traced to unstimulated CD4+ memory cells.

Every sample had some 99,000 of its TCR templates assayed. Sequencing used immunoSEQ multiplex PCR; TCRdb keeps in-frame clones, though not all of them. The table has around 95,000 clones, roughly 93% seen once. This clonotype was sampled from a human donor in good health. V and J are TRBV5-4 and TRBJ2-7, with D maybe TRBD1 (5 bases). The material sequenced was non-Treg CD4+ T cells sorted from blood. The CDR3 loop reads CASSLGAGNYEQYF. Here the CDR3 DNA reads TGTGCCAGCAGCTTGGGGGCAGGGAACTACGAGCAGTACTTC. Full variable domain (missing parts from reference TRBV5-4 and TRBJ2-7): ETGVTQSPTHLIKTRGQQVTLRCSSQSGHNTVSWYQQALGQGPQFIFQYYREEENGRGNFPPRFSGLQFPNYSSELNVNALELDDSALYLCASSLGAGNYEQYFGPGTRLTVT.